The 30 T cell receptor beta chains listed next were all sequenced from one sample in a study of blood T cell repertoires in COVID-19. This table comes from immunoSEQ multiplex PCR, and its TCRdb copy is limited to in-frame clones, with some not included. The table includes 300,000 to 400,000 clones, roughly 86% detected once. Sequenced: peripheral blood. These TCRs come from a human donor in a cohort sampled during active COVID-19.

This clone has just a few counts. This chain uses TRBV10-3 with TRBJ1-2; D is unclear. The V and J ends lost 4 bases and 4 bases respectively, with 10 bases between them. Germline V gene sequence: CDR1 ENHRY, CDR2 SYGVKD. The CDR3 runs 13 residues. CDR3: CAISVEQSYGYTF. DNA for the CDR3: TGTGCCATCAGTGTTGAACAATCCTATGGCTACACCTTC.

This clone was recorded many times. The J gene is TRBJ2-7, the V gene TRBV7-8; 8 nucleotides line up with TRBD2. Losses at the gene ends were 1 base for V and 6 bases for J; bases not matched to a gene: 5. The CDR3 covers 14 residues. Germline V lookup: CDR1 SGHVS, CDR2 FQNEAQ. CDR3 protein: CASSLVREGSEQYF. The CDR3 bases are TGTGCCAGCAGCTTAGTCCGGGAGGGCAGCGAGCAGTACTTC. The full variable domain, with the rest looked up from reference TRBV7-8 and TRBJ2-7, is GAGVSQSPRYKVAKRGQDVALRCDPISGHVSLFWYQQALGQGPEFLTYFQNEAQLDKSGLPSDRFFAERPEGSVSTLKIQRTQQEDSAVYLCASSLVREGSEQYFGPGTRLTVT.

The V and J genes are TRBV2 and TRBJ2-3, with 8 positions matching TRBD2. The CDR3 consists of 16 residues. Germline loops: CDR1 SNHLY, CDR2 FYNNEI. V trimming: 3 bases; J trimming: 0 bases; junction bases outside the gene matches: 5. This CDR3 is CASSDQRGLSTDTQYF. In DNA, the CDR3 is TGTGCCAGCAGTGACCAGCGGGGGCTGAGCACAGATACGCAGTATTTT.

The chain recombines TRBV28 with TRBJ2-7; maybe TRBD2 (5 bases). CDR3 size: 13 residues. Trimming shortened V by 2 bases and J by 5 bases, and 10 bases separated the two germline ends. The germline gives CDR1 MDHEN, CDR2 SYDVKM. CDR3 amino acids: CASSLDRGNEQYF. CDR3 in DNA: TGTGCCAGCAGTTTAGATCGAGGGAACGAGCAGTACTTC. Full variable domain (missing parts from reference TRBV28 and TRBJ2-7): DVKVTQSSRYLVKRTGEKVFLECVQDMDHENMFWYRQDPGLGLRLIYFSYDVKMKEKGDIPEGYSVSREKKERFSLILESASTNQTSMYLCASSLDRGNEQYFGPGTRLTVT.

The chain is built from TRBV4-2 and TRBJ2-7; 8 nucleotides agree with TRBD2. The germline V gene encodes CDR1 LGHNA and CDR2 YNFKEQ. The CDR3 has 18 amino acids. With 4 bases clipped from V and 4 bases from J, the junction kept 18 bases outside the gene matches. In DNA form, the CDR3 reads TGTGCCAGCAGCCCCGGTCTAGGAGCGGGAGATGGGTTTTACGAGCAGTACTTC. It encodes CASSPGLGAGDGFYEQYF.

The V call is TRBV5-1, the J call TRBJ1-5; D is possibly TRBD1 (6 bases). V lost 0 bases, J lost 5 bases, and 9 bases lay in between. Germline CDR1 is SGHRS and CDR2 is YFSETQ. The CDR3 has 14 residues. The CDR3 loop reads CASSLAGEDQPQHF. CDR3 coding DNA: TGCGCCAGCAGCTTGGCAGGGGAAGATCAGCCCCAGCATTTT.

The chain is built from TRBV27 and TRBJ2-4; 11 positions match TRBD1. V trimming: 8 bases; J trimming: 9 bases; junction bases outside the gene matches: 9. The CDR3 consists of 14 residues. CDR1 is MNHEY, CDR2 SMNVEV, per germline (reference sequence). The chain's CDR3 is CASAKAGTGGIQYF. The CDR3 coding sequence is TGTGCCAGCGCGAAGGCCGGGACAGGGGGCATTCAGTACTTC.

This rearrangement joins TRBV30 to TRBJ1-6, with 7 positions matching TRBD1. Germline CDR1 and CDR2: GTSNPN and SVGIG (reference sequence). The CDR3 consists of 16 residues. Losses at the gene ends were 3 bases for V and 2 bases for J; bases not matched to a gene: 7. The CDR3 loop is CAWREQGSPYNSPLHF. The CDR3 nucleotides read TGTGCCTGGAGGGAACAGGGGAGCCCCTATAATTCACCCCTCCACTTT.

This rearrangement joins TRBV5-1 to TRBJ2-5; D remains unclear. V was shortened by 4 bases and J by 3 bases, with 7 bases between the two germline ends. CDR3 length: 12 amino acids. CDR1 SGHRS and CDR2 YFSETQ come from the germline V gene. CDR3 DNA: TGCGCCAGCAGCACCGGTGAAGAGACCCAGTACTTC. Protein sequence: CASSTGEETQYF. Supplemented by reference TRBV5-1 and TRBJ2-5, the full variable domain reads KAGVTQTPRYLIKTRGQQVTLSCSPISGHRSVSWYQQTPGQGLQFLFEYFSETQRNKGNFPGRFSGRQFSNSRSEMNVSTLELGDSALYLCASSTGEETQYFGPGTRLLVL.

This chain connects TRBV6-5 to TRBJ2-3, with a weak D call TRBD1 (6 bases). This CDR3 is built from 14 residues. Trimming took 4 bases from V and 5 from J, leaving 13 bases between them. Germline-derived CDR1 and CDR2 are MNHEY and SVGAGI. In nucleotides, the CDR3 is TGTGCCAGCAGTTGGTCTAGAGGGGGAGATACGCAGTATTTT. It is translated as CASSWSRGGDTQYF.

The chain combines TRBV9 with TRBJ2-1; 7 nucleotides agree with TRBD2. Losses at the gene ends were 4 bases for V and 7 bases for J; bases not matched to a gene: 2. CDR1 and CDR2 (germline): SGDLS, YYNGEE. The CDR3 is 12 amino acids. The CDR3 nucleotides are TGTGCCAGCAGCCATAGCGGGAATGAGCAGTTCTTC. It specifies CASSHSGNEQFF.

The chain employs TRBV7-6 and TRBJ2-3, with 8 bases lining up with TRBD2. The CDR3 extends over 16 amino acids. After removal of 5 bases from V and 3 bases from J, the junction contained 10 bases not matched to a gene. The germline CDR1 and CDR2 sequences are SGHVS and FNYEAQ. Here the CDR3 DNA reads TGTGCCAGCAGCCTTACTAGCGGAGGAGGAACAGATACGCAGTATTTT. It translates to CASSLTSGGGTDTQYF.

The chain uses TRBV21-1 and TRBJ1-6; TRBD1 is taken as the D call from the table, unchecked against the DNA. TRBV21-1 is noted as a pseudogene. The CDR3 runs to 17 residues. The chain's CDR3 is CASSKARGTGGRSPLHF. The CDR3 coding sequence is TGTGCCAGCAGCAAAGCGCGAGGGACAGGGGGCAGGTCACCCCTCCACTTT.

The CDR3 nucleotides read TGCGCCAGCAGCTTGGAACAGGGATATGGCTACACCTTC. Translating it yields CASSLEQGYGYTF. The chain recombines TRBV5-1 with TRBJ1-2, with a possible D match to TRBD1 (6 bases). CDR1 and CDR2 (germline): SGHRS, YFSETQ. The CDR3 consists of 13 residues. V was cut by 0 bases and J by 5 bases, with 8 bases left in between.

The chain carries TRBV2 and TRBJ1-4; D gene unclear. This CDR3 is built from 14 residues. Germline CDR1 and CDR2: SNHLY and FYNNEI. V was trimmed by 2 bases and J by 3 bases, leaving 7 bases between them. The CDR3 sequence: CASSEQLANEKLFF. The CDR3 region has the DNA TGTGCCAGCAGTGAACAGTTGGCTAATGAAAAACTGTTTTTT.

The J gene is TRBJ2-1, the V gene TRBV12-1; the DNA was not used to check the table's D call, TRBD2. TRBV12-1 corresponds to a pseudogene. The CDR3 is 15 residues long. CDR3 sequence: CASSRGTSGGHEQFF. The CDR3 nucleotides read TGTGCCAGCAGCCGGGGGACTAGCGGGGGGCATGAGCAGTTCTTC.

The chain uses TRBV21-1 and TRBJ2-7; no check of the table's D call, TRBD2, against the DNA was made. TRBV21-1 is assigned pseudogene status. CDR3 length equals 19 residues. The CDR3 DNA reads TGTGCCAGCAGCACCCCCCTATACCCACTAGCGGGGGTTTATTACGAGCAGTACTTC. It specifies CASSTPLYPLAGVYYEQYF.

The rearrangement joins TRBV2 to TRBJ1-2, with D perhaps TRBD1 (6 bases). This CDR3 is built from 13 residues. With 5 bases removed from V and 5 bases from J, the gap between germline ends came to 12 bases. Per germline, CDR1 SNHLY and CDR2 FYNNEI. In nucleotides, the CDR3 is TGTGCCAGCAGTCCCGACAGGACTTATGGCTACACCTTC. It yields the protein CASSPDRTYGYTF.

This chain connects TRBV5-1 to TRBJ2-7; TRBD1 might be the D (5 bases). This CDR3 is 14 amino acids long. The V and J ends lost 0 bases and 6 bases respectively, with 13 bases between them. The germline V gene encodes CDR1 SGHRS and CDR2 YFSETQ. The CDR3 is CASSLDRLGVEQYF. CDR3 nucleotide sequence: TGCGCCAGCAGCTTGGACAGGTTAGGAGTCGAGCAGTACTTC.

The chain couples TRBV5-1 to TRBJ2-7; no definite D call. From germline, CDR1 is SGHRS and CDR2 YFSETQ. The CDR3 runs to 14 residues. Trimming left V 6 bases short and J 6 bases short, with 19 bases between. The CDR3 is CASKLPTTAGEQYF. The DNA for the CDR3 is TGCGCCAGCAAACTTCCGACAACCGCTGGCGAGCAGTACTTC.

The chain carries TRBV6-4 and TRBJ1-5; TRBD1 is a possible D gene (5 bases). Trimming took off 5 bases at V and 5 bases at J, with 10 bases between the two ends. The CDR3 loop spans 13 amino acids. The germline gives CDR1 MRHNA, CDR2 SNTAGT. CDR3 coding DNA: TGTGCCAGCAGTTTGGAACAGGATCAGCCCCAGCATTTT. Translation: CASSLEQDQPQHF.

This clone was picked up a small number of times. The chain uses TRBV11-2 and TRBJ2-7; 8 positions match TRBD1. CDR1 is SGHAT, CDR2 FQNNGV, per germline. V dropped 5 bases and J dropped 5; count of bases not matched to a gene: 8. The CDR3 runs 14 residues. The CDR3, as DNA: TGTGCCAGCAGCCCCCCGGACAGGGCCCACGAGCAGTACTTC. Protein: CASSPPDRAHEQYF.

The V gene is TRBV3-1 (or the pseudogene TRBV3-2), the J gene TRBJ2-1, with a possible D match to TRBD1 (6 bases). The CDR3 sequence is 14 residues long. The germline V gene has CDR1 LGHDT and CDR2 YNNKEL (reference sequence). V lost 0 bases and J 3 bases, leaving 6 bases between the germline ends. CDR3: CASSQETGYNEQFF. The CDR3 DNA is TGTGCCAGCAGCCAAGAGACAGGCTACAATGAGCAGTTCTTC.

The rearrangement uses TRBV5-4 and TRBJ2-7; a possible D gene is TRBD2 (6 bases). V was pared by 4 bases and J by 2 bases, with 10 bases between. The CDR3 has 13 amino acids. Germline loops: CDR1 SGHNT, CDR2 YYREEE (reference sequence). Written as DNA, the CDR3 is TGTGCCAGCAGCGAGGGACTTGCCTACGAGCAGTACTTC. The encoded protein is CASSEGLAYEQYF. Combining the CDR3 with reference TRBV5-4 and TRBJ2-7 gives the whole variable domain ETGVTQSPTHLIKTRGQQVTLRCSSQSGHNTVSWYQQALGQGPQFIFQYYREEENGRGNFPPRFSGLQFPNYSSELNVNALELDDSALYLCASSEGLAYEQYFGPGTRLTVT.

The chain uses TRBV5-1 and TRBJ1-5; a possible D gene is TRBD1 (6 bases). Germline CDR1 is SGHRS and CDR2 is YFSETQ. This CDR3 contains 14 residues. The ends were cut back, 1 base at V and 7 bases at J, with 12 bases in the middle. DNA for the CDR3: TGCGCCAGCAGCTTGTCAGGGGACGGACAGCCCCAGCATTTT. Its translation: CASSLSGDGQPQHF.

This clone was detected only once. The chain couples TRBV7-3 to TRBJ1-3; D call uncertain. V lost 0 bases to trimming and J lost 0 bases, with 9 bases between them. This CDR3 has 16 amino acids. From germline, CDR1 is SGHTA and CDR2 FQGTGA. The CDR3 nucleotides are TGTGCCAGCAGCTTAACGGGAGCAGGCTCTGGAAACACCATATATTTT. Its protein product is CASSLTGAGSGNTIYF.

This clone showed up just once. A junction boundary mismatches the germline segment, possibly from a read error. The chain combines TRBV30 with TRBJ2-7; 9 bases map to TRBD1. Germline CDR1 GTSNPN, CDR2 SVGIG (reference sequence). The CDR3 consists of 11 residues. As DNA, the CDR3 is TGTGCCTGGAGTACCGGGACAGGGCGACACTTC. As protein: CAWSTGTGRHF.

The CDR3 here is CASSLLRAGVGEQFF. For the CDR3, the DNA is TGTGCCAGCAGTTTATTACGAGCGGGAGTGGGGGAGCAGTTCTTC. V gene TRBV27 combines with J gene TRBJ2-1; TRBD2 matches at 8 bases. CDR3 size: 15 residues. CDR1 is MNHEY and CDR2 is SMNVEV in the germline V gene (reference sequence). Trimming took 1 base from V and 10 from J; bases not matched to a gene: 9.

CDR3 sequence reads: CASSTTSGSYEQYF. The CDR3 DNA reads as TGTGCCAGCAGCACAACTAGCGGCTCCTACGAGCAGTACTTC. The rearrangement uses TRBV7-2 and TRBJ2-7; 8 bases are a match to TRBD2. Trimming removed 5 bases from V and 0 bases from J; junction bases left unmatched: 3. This CDR3 contains 14 residues. Germline assignment: CDR1 SGHTA and CDR2 FQGNSA.

For this clone: Within the sample, other DNA sequences also encode this same CDR3. The rearrangement uses TRBV4-2 and TRBJ1-1; D might be TRBD1 (5 bases). The CDR3 extends over 13 amino acids. V shed 0 bases and J shed 3 bases, with 5 bases lying between them. Looked up from germline, CDR1 is LGHNA and CDR2 is YNFKEQ. The CDR3 nucleotides read TGTGCCAGCAGCCAAGACAGGGACACTGAAGCTTTCTTT. Amino acid sequence: CASSQDRDTEAFF.